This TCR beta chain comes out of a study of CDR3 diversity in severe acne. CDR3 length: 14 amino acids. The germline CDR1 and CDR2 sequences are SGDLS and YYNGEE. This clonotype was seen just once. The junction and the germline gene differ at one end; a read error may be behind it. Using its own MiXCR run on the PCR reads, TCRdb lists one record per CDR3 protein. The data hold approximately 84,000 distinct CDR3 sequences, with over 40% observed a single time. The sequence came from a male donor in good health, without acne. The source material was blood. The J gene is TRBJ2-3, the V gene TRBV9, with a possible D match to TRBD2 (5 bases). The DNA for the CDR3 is TGTGGCAGCAGCGTAGAGGGAAGCACAGATACGCAGTATTTT. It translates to CGSSVEGSTDTQYF.